A single sample is the source of the 26 T cell receptor beta chains below, sequenced in a study of CD8+CD57+ T cells in acquired aplastic anemia. TCR beta VDJ and CDR3 profiles were obtained from a genomic DNA template. TCRdb re-analysed the reads in MiXCR, keeping a single row per CDR3 protein. Of some 140,000 distinct CDR3 sequences listed, just over 50% are singletons. CD8+CD57+ cell expansion had been shown by flow cytometry in patients chosen for sequencing. Sequences were obtained from sorted CD4+, CD8+, or CD8+CD57+ T cells (not recorded which) from PBMCs. Receptors were obtained from a human donor with aplastic anemia.

Comments on this clonotype: A junction boundary mismatches the germline segment, possibly from a read error. This chain connects TRBV10-3 to TRBJ2-7, with D hard to call. Germline V gene data show CDR1 as ENHRY and CDR2 as SYGVKD. CDR3 length: 14 residues. The CDR3 region has the DNA TGTGCCAGCAGTTCTTGGACCGAATCCTACGAGCAGTACTTC. It yields the protein CASSSWTESYEQYF.

The table lists this clonotype with a count of one. This may stem from a read error, because a much larger clone lies one nucleotide away. This sequence joins TRBV5-1 and TRBJ1-1, with 8 nucleotides matching TRBD1. With V trimmed by 4 bases and J by 1 base, 6 bases remained unmatched. Germline lookup yields CDR1 SGHRS and CDR2 YFSETQ. The CDR3 covers 15 residues. For the CDR3, the DNA is TGCGCCAGCAGCGGGGGACAGGTACCGAACACTGAAGCTTTCTTT. Residues: CASSGGQVPNTEAFF. Full variable domain (outside the CDR3, taken from reference TRBV5-1 and TRBJ1-1): KAGVTQTPRYLIKTRGQQVTLSCSPISGHRSVSWYQQTPGQGLQFLFEYFSETQRNKGNFPGRFSGRQFSNSRSEMNVSTLELGDSALYLCASSGGQVPNTEAFFGQGTRLTVV.

Of note for this clonotype: This may be a read error: a much more frequent sequence differs by one nucleotide. The chain uses TRBV10-3 and TRBJ1-4, with a possible D match to TRBD1 (6 bases). Trimming took 6 bases from V and 4 from J, leaving 6 bases between them. Germline V CDR1 and CDR2: ENHRY, SYGVKD. The CDR3 extends over 12 amino acids. The CDR3 sequence is CAIRQGNEKLFF. Here the CDR3 DNA reads TGTGCCATCAGACAGGGTAATGAAAAACTGTTTTTT.

The chain combines TRBV24-1 with TRBJ2-3, with D tentatively TRBD1 (6 bases). The length of the CDR3 is 10 residues. Per germline, CDR1 KGHDR and CDR2 SFDVKD. Trimming shortened V by 8 bases and J by 14 bases, and 13 bases separated the two germline ends. The CDR3 sequence: CATTGQFGYF. Written as DNA, the CDR3 is TGTGCCACCACCGGACAGTTCGGGTATTTT.

The chain combines TRBV13 with TRBJ1-6; D might be TRBD1 (6 bases). Trimming cost V 4 bases and J 3 bases, with 13 bases left between them. The length of the CDR3 is 16 residues. Germline values: CDR1 PRHDT, CDR2 FYEKMQ (reference sequence). CDR3 region: CASSSGQRGYNSPLHF. The CDR3, as DNA: TGTGCCAGCAGCTCAGGACAGAGGGGCTATAATTCACCCCTCCACTTT.

Details on this clonotype: Since a much larger clone is just one base distant, this may be a read error. The CDR3 nucleotides read TGTGCCAGCAACTCAAGGGGGGCTTTGAATGGCTACACCTTC. This codes for CASNSRGALNGYTF. The gene calls are TRBV7-3 and TRBJ1-2; tentative D call: TRBD1 (6 bases). The CDR3 has 14 amino acids. Trimming took off 7 bases at V and 6 bases at J, with 18 bases between the two ends. The germline V gene encodes CDR1 SGHTA and CDR2 FQGTGA.

There are many counts of this clonotype. The chain joins TRBV19 to TRBJ2-1; 12 bases match TRBD2. V lost 6 bases and J lost 13; bases outside the gene matches: 4. This CDR3 spans 12 amino acids. Germline V lookup: CDR1 LNHDA, CDR2 SQIVND (reference sequence). CDR3 sequence (DNA): TGTGCCAGTAGGGGACTAGCGGGCGCTCAGTTCTTC. Encoded protein: CASRGLAGAQFF. The full variable domain, in which reference TRBV19 and TRBJ2-1 provide the parts outside the CDR3, is DGGITQSPKYLFRKEGQNVTLSCEQNLNHDAMYWYRQDPGQGLRLIYYSQIVNDFQKGDIAEGYSVSREKKESFPLTVTSAQKNPTAFYLCASRGLAGAQFFGPGTRLTVL.

Written as DNA, the CDR3 is TGTGCCAGCGGTCCCAGGAACACTGAAGCTTTCTTT. Translation: CASGPRNTEAFF. The rearrangement joins TRBV25-1 to TRBJ1-1, with D hard to call. CDR1 is MGHDK, CDR2 SYGVNS, per germline. CDR3 length: 12 residues. Trimming shortened V by 8 bases and J by 1 base, and 8 bases separated the two germline ends.

The chain combines TRBV7-8 with TRBJ2-2; no firm D call. The CDR3 is 13 amino acids. CDR1 is SGHVS, CDR2 FQNEAQ, per germline. V dropped 5 bases and J dropped 6 bases, with 10 bases sitting between them. The CDR3 loop reads CASSTRIAGELFF. The CDR3, as DNA: TGTGCCAGCAGCACAAGAATCGCCGGGGAGCTGTTTTTT.

The table lists this clonotype with many counts. This rearrangement joins TRBV9 to TRBJ1-1; tentative D call: TRBD1 (6 bases). Germline assignment: CDR1 SGDLS and CDR2 YYNGEE. V was shortened by 6 bases and J by 1 base, with 16 bases between the two germline ends. The CDR3 has 15 amino acids. CDR3 DNA sequence: TGTGCCAGCACCCTAATAGGGGGGGAGAACACTGAAGCTTTCTTT. Protein sequence: CASTLIGGENTEAFF.

The chain has TRBV10-3 and TRBJ2-7; TRBD1 matches at 8 bases. The V segment lost 10 bases and the J segment 3 bases; nucleotides outside the gene matches: 17. Germline CDR1 reads ENHRY; CDR2 reads SYGVKD. The CDR3 totals 16 residues. CDR3 coding DNA: TGTGCCAGCACCCACTCTTACAGGGGGAGACGCTACGAGCAGTACTTC. Protein product: CASTHSYRGRRYEQYF.

The V call is TRBV24-1, the J call TRBJ2-1, with a weak D call TRBD1 (6 bases). The CDR3 runs to 13 residues. Trimming removed 2 bases at V and 9 bases at J, with 10 bases between. Per the germline V gene, CDR1 is KGHDR and CDR2 is SFDVKD. CDR3 loop: CATSDWQGIEQFF. The CDR3 region has the DNA TGTGCCACCAGTGATTGGCAGGGGATTGAGCAGTTCTTC.

The chain combines TRBV12-3 or TRBV12-4 with TRBJ1-2; 10 positions agree with TRBD1. The junction had 7 bases not matched to a gene; V was cut back by 5 bases and J by 4 bases. CDR3 length: 15 amino acids. The CDR3 DNA is TGTGCCAGCAGTCCCTCCGGACAGGGGGTCTATGGCTACACCTTC. This translates into CASSPSGQGVYGYTF.

In this sample, this clonotype turned up many times. This chain connects TRBV6-5 to TRBJ1-2, with D tentatively TRBD1 (5 bases). Germline CDR1 reads MNHEY; CDR2 reads SVGAGI. This CDR3 is 13 amino acids long. The V gene lost 0 bases and the J gene lost 5 bases, with 7 bases spanning the gap. For the CDR3, the DNA is TGTGCCAGCAGTTACTCGACAGTATATGGCTACACCTTC. Amino acid sequence: CASSYSTVYGYTF.

This clonotype has a count of ten or more. The chain has TRBV19 and TRBJ2-1; D is unresolved. CDR1 and CDR2 (germline): LNHDA, SQIVND (reference sequence). The CDR3 runs to 13 residues. With 9 bases removed from V and 7 bases from J, the gap between germline ends came to 16 bases. CDR3 loop: CASNKGGWNEQFF. CDR3 nucleotides: TGTGCCAGCAATAAGGGTGGGTGGAATGAGCAGTTCTTC.

This clonotype showed up many times. CDR3 sequence (DNA): TGTGCCAGCAGTCTAGGGGGACAATCCTACGAGCAGTACTTC. Protein sequence: CASSLGGQSYEQYF. The rearrangement links TRBV7-9 to TRBJ2-7, with TRBD1 as a possible D gene (6 bases). V was cut by 6 bases and J by 1 base, with 13 bases left in between. Germline CDR1 and CDR2: SEHNR and FQNEAQ (reference sequence). The CDR3 sequence is 14 residues long.

The chain carries TRBV25-1 and TRBJ1-5, with D unresolved. The germline V gene encodes CDR1 MGHDK and CDR2 SYGVNS. The V end lost 3 bases, the J end lost 6 bases, and 15 bases lay between the germline ends. The CDR3 loop spans 15 amino acids. This CDR3 reads CASSDLYWEGQPQHF. The CDR3 DNA follows: TGTGCCAGCAGTGATCTATATTGGGAGGGTCAGCCCCAGCATTTT.

The chain couples TRBV10-1 to TRBJ2-5; 7 bases map to TRBD1. After removal of 6 bases from V and 6 bases from J, the junction contained 19 bases not matched to a gene. Per the germline V gene, CDR1 is WNHNN and CDR2 is SYGVQD (reference sequence). The CDR3 is made up of 17 amino acids. CDR3 amino acids: CASRPRPDRAIIQTQYF. Written as DNA, the CDR3 is TGCGCCAGCAGACCCCGCCCCGACAGGGCCATAATTCAGACCCAGTACTTC.

This chain joins TRBV20-1 and TRBJ2-2; 11 nucleotides match TRBD1. Germline values: CDR1 DFQATT, CDR2 SNEGSKA (reference sequence). The CDR3 is 15 residues long. The J segment lost 3 bases and the V segment lost 3 bases, leaving 3 bases of the junction unmatched. In nucleotides, the CDR3 is TGCAGTGCTAGGGGACAGGGGGGGGACACCGGGGAGCTGTTTTTT. As protein: CSARGQGGDTGELFF.

At least ten counts were recorded for this clonotype. The chain uses TRBV2 and TRBJ1-4, with TRBD1 matching over 9 bases. Per the germline V gene, CDR1 is SNHLY and CDR2 is FYNNEI. V gave up 6 bases and J gave up 8 bases; unmatched junction bases: 16. This CDR3 is 17 amino acids long. This CDR3 is CASRTPGQGAIREKLFF. DNA for the CDR3: TGTGCCAGCAGGACTCCGGGACAGGGTGCGATTAGGGAAAAACTGTTTTTT.

This chain joins TRBV29-1 and TRBJ2-7; D might be TRBD1 or TRBD2, each matching 5 bases. In germline, CDR1 is SQVTM, CDR2 ANQGSEA. Trimming took 8 bases from V and 2 from J, leaving 22 bases between them. This CDR3 contains 15 residues. CDR3 nucleotides: TGCAGCCCTACACCCCGGGGCACCACCCCCTACGAGCAGTACTTC. Its translation: CSPTPRGTTPYEQYF.

This clonotype was detected a few times. This sequence joins TRBV27 and TRBJ1-1, with D hard to call. V was pared by 1 base and J by 3 bases, with 27 bases between. Germline V lookup: CDR1 MNHEY, CDR2 SMNVEV (reference sequence). This CDR3 region has 20 residues. CDR3 nucleotide sequence: TGTGCCAGCAGTTTATACCCACCTTACAGCGGTGGAGTTCGGTACACTGAAGCTTTCTTT. Translating it yields CASSLYPPYSGGVRYTEAFF.

The J gene is TRBJ1-6, the V gene TRBV5-6; 7 bases agree with TRBD1. Germline V gene sequence: CDR1 SGHDT, CDR2 YYEEEE. J was trimmed by 5 bases and V by 8 bases; bases with no gene match: 4. CDR3 length: 13 residues. For the CDR3, the DNA is TGTGCCAGTGGGGGACAGAATAATTCACCCCTCCACTTT. Translating it yields CASGGQNNSPLHF.

The rearrangement uses TRBV10-3 and TRBJ2-1; 9 nucleotides match TRBD2. The CDR3 covers 13 residues. Looked up from germline, CDR1 is ENHRY and CDR2 is SYGVKD. Losses at the gene ends were 8 bases for V and 4 bases for J; bases not matched to a gene: 3. The CDR3 is CAIEREVYNEQFF. The CDR3 region has the DNA TGTGCCATCGAGCGGGAGGTGTACAATGAGCAGTTCTTC.

This clonotype appeared many times. The chain joins TRBV20-1 to TRBJ1-2; D remains unclear. Deletions cut 0 bases from V and 4 bases from J, with 12 bases between. The CDR3 contains 14 residues. Germline V gives CDR1 DFQATT, CDR2 SNEGSKA (reference sequence). The CDR3 nucleotides read TGCAGTGCTAGAGACCCGGATTTCCTCTATGGCTACACCTTC. Amino acids: CSARDPDFLYGYTF.

A word on this clonotype: With a much larger clone just one base away, this may be a read error. The chain couples TRBV4-1 to TRBJ1-5; maybe TRBD1 (6 bases). The CDR3 spans 15 residues. Trimming shortened V by 1 base and J by 10 bases, and 17 bases separated the two germline ends. Germline V CDR1 and CDR2: MGHRA, YSYEKL. The CDR3 bases are TGCGCCAGCAGCCAAGGCGCCGGGGCAGGGGTTCCCCAGCATTTT. Its protein is CASSQGAGAGVPQHF.